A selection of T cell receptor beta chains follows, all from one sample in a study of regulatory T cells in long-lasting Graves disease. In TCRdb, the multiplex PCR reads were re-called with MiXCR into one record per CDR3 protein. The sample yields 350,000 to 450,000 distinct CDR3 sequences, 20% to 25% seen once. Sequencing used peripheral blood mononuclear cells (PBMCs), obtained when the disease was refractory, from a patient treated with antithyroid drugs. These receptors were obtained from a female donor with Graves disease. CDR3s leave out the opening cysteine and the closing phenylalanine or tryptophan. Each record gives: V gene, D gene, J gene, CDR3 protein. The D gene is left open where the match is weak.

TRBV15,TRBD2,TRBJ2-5,ATSTQIAGGPEETQY
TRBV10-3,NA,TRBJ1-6,AIRQAGGSPLH
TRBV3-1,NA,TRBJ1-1,ASSLRGARNTEAF
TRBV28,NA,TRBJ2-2,ASSFARPGTGELF
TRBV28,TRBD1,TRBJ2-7,AGSSLDRAHEQY
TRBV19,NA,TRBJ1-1,ASRWRGHTEAF
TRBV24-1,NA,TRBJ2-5,ATSTARGTQETQY
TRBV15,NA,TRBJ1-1,ATSRGWPRRENTEAF
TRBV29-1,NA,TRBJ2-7,SVESDNSYEQY
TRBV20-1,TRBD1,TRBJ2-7,SARKGAEISSYEQY
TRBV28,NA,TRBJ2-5,ASSRLGGGETQY
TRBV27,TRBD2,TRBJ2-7,ASSLSGTSGAYEQY